These 2 T cell receptor beta chains originate from one sample sequenced in a study of shared clonotypes between healthy human individuals. The method was immunoSEQ multiplex PCR; TCRdb's version includes in-frame clones alone and lacks a portion of them. The sample includes 650,000 to 750,000 clones, roughly 78% of them seen just once. The specimen was memory CD4+ T cells sorted from blood. The sample's subset: CD45RA-negative fraction. The receptors shown here come from a woman aged 25 to 39 in good health.

This chain joins TRBV6-1 and TRBJ2-7; 8 bases are a match to TRBD1. Germline V gives CDR1 MNHNS, CDR2 SASEGT. V gave up 6 bases and J gave up 0 bases; unmatched junction bases: 7. CDR3 length: 15 amino acids. CDR3 sequence reads: CASRTRGQPSYEQYF. Here the CDR3 DNA reads TGTGCCAGCAGGACCAGGGGGCAGCCCTCCTACGAGCAGTACTTC.

CDR3 coding DNA: TGTGCCAGCAGTTTTTCGACACCGGGCACCGGGGAGCTGTTTTTT. This translates into CASSFSTPGTGELFF. This rearrangement joins TRBV28 to TRBJ2-2, with D uncertain. The V gene lost 3 bases and the J gene lost 4 bases, with 12 bases spanning the gap. Germline-derived CDR1 and CDR2 are MDHEN and SYDVKM. The CDR3 extends over 15 amino acids.